This is a list of T cell receptor beta chains from one sample in a study of hypomethylating agent response in myelodysplastic syndrome. Sequencing was performed with immunoSEQ multiplex PCR; in TCRdb, only in-frame clones are kept and a portion is missing. The sample consists of 3,000 to 4,000 clones, about 76% of them appearing once. Sequenced here: bone marrow, sampled before or after starting hypomethylating agent treatment for myelodysplastic syndrome (not recorded which). Receptor source: a human donor with myelodysplastic syndrome. The CDR3 runs from the conserved cysteine through the conserved F or W. D genes are given only for firm matches. Expanded clones get a size class; other rows say once, few or many, or leave the size out.

J: TRBJ2-2; V: TRBV4-2; size: -; D: -; CDR3: CASSPNTGELFF; DNA: TGTGCCAGCAGCCCAAACACCGGGGAGCTGTTTTTT
J: TRBJ2-2; V: TRBV5-1; size: -; D: -; CDR3: CASSLGGPKSGANTGELFF; DNA: TGCGCCAGCAGCTTGGGCGGCCCGAAGTCGGGGGCGAACACCGGGGAGCTGTTTTTT
J: TRBJ1-3; V: TRBV9; size: -; D: -; CDR3: CASSGRDFSGNTIYF; DNA: TGTGCCAGCAGCGGCCGGGACTTCTCTGGAAACACCATATATTTT
J: TRBJ1-1; V: TRBV11-2; size: -; D: -; CDR3: CASSLDVGRGRDAEAFF; DNA: TGTGCCAGCAGCTTAGATGTCGGCAGGGGAAGGGACGCTGAAGCTTTCTTT
J: TRBJ1-5; V: TRBV18; size: -; D: TRBD1; CDR3: CASSITGTVNQPQHF; DNA: TGTGCCAGCTCAATCACCGGGACAGTTAATCAGCCCCAGCATTTT
J: TRBJ2-1; V: TRBV19; size: -; D: -; CDR3: CASTVAASSYNEQFF; DNA: TGTGCCAGTACAGTAGCGGCGAGCTCCTACAATGAGCAGTTCTTC
J: TRBJ1-1; V: TRBV5-1; size: -; D: -; CDR3: CASSPRNRNTEAFF; DNA: TGCGCCAGCAGCCCCAGGAATAGGAACACTGAAGCTTTCTTT
J: TRBJ2-1; V: TRBV11-2; size: few; D: TRBD2; CDR3: CASSLGGLAGSQWYNEQFF; DNA: TGTGCCAGCAGCTTAGGTGGACTAGCGGGGAGCCAATGGTACAATGAGCAGTTCTTC
J: TRBJ2-1; V: TRBV13; size: -; D: -; CDR3: CASSFINEQFF; DNA: TGTGCCAGCAGCTTCATCAATGAGCAGTTCTTC
J: TRBJ2-7; V: TRBV27; size: -; D: -; CDR3: CASSSNRVLGSYEQYF; DNA: TGTGCCAGCAGTTCCAACAGGGTTTTGGGTTCCTACGAGCAGTACTTC
J: TRBJ2-7; V: TRBV2; size: -; D: TRBD1; CDR3: CASSLHPGQYFYEQYF; DNA: TGTGCCAGCAGTTTACATCCGGGACAGTACTTCTACGAGCAGTACTTC
J: TRBJ2-7; V: TRBV5-8; size: -; D: TRBD2; CDR3: CASSITLAGSYEQYF; DNA: TGTGCCAGCAGCATCACACTAGCGGGGAGCTACGAGCAGTACTTC
J: TRBJ1-3; V: TRBV28; size: -; D: -; CDR3: CASRNSGNTIYF; DNA: TGTGCCAGCAGGAACTCTGGAAACACCATATATTTT
J: TRBJ2-1; V: TRBV19; size: -; D: -; CDR3: CASIGSGNEQFF; DNA: TGTGCCAGTATCGGATCCGGCAATGAGCAGTTCTTC
J: TRBJ1-2; V: TRBV7-2; size: once; D: -; CDR3: CASSPPHSSHSRNGYTF; DNA: TGTGCCAGCAGCCCCCCACACTCCTCCCACTCGAGAAATGGCTACACCTTC
J: TRBJ2-7; V: TRBV4-2; size: -; D: -; CDR3: CASSQDGSGSGYEQYF; DNA: TGTGCCAGCAGCCAAGACGGGTCAGGGAGTGGTTACGAGCAGTACTTC
J: TRBJ2-7; V: TRBV29-1; size: -; D: -; CDR3: CSANGVEESYEQYF; DNA: TGCAGCGCGAACGGGGTCGAGGAGTCCTACGAGCAGTACTTC
J: TRBJ1-2; V: TRBV7-2; size: -; D: TRBD1; CDR3: CASSSYSGTGYYTF; DNA: TGTGCCAGCAGCTCATACTCCGGGACAGGGTACTACACCTTC
J: TRBJ1-6; V: TRBV11-3; size: -; D: -; CDR3: CASRGFGGRNSPLHF; DNA: TGTGCCAGCAGGGGTTTTGGGGGACGGAATTCACCCCTCCACTTT
J: TRBJ2-1; V: TRBV7-6; size: -; D: -; CDR3: CASSRGDEQFF; DNA: TGTGCCAGCAGCCGAGGGGATGAGCAGTTCTTC
J: TRBJ2-5; V: TRBV18; size: -; D: -; CDR3: CASSPLRGETQYF; DNA: TGTGCCAGCTCACCACTGAGGGGAGAGACCCAGTACTTC
J: TRBJ1-1; V: TRBV27; size: few; D: TRBD1; CDR3: CASSFLQGANTEAFF; DNA: TGTGCCAGCAGTTTTTTACAGGGGGCTAACACTGAAGCTTTCTTT
J: TRBJ2-1; V: TRBV6-5; size: once; D: -; CDR3: CASSYGGFSYNEQFF; DNA: TGTGCCAGCAGTTACGGGGGCTTCAGCTACAATGAGCAGTTCTTC
J: TRBJ2-3; V: TRBV9; size: -; D: TRBD2; CDR3: CASSPGGLTSDTQYF; DNA: TGTGCCAGCAGCCCGGGGGGGCTGACCTCAGATACGCAGTATTTT
J: TRBJ1-1; V: TRBV19; size: -; D: -; CDR3: CASSQMTEAFF; DNA: TGTGCCAGTAGTCAAATGACAGAAGCTTTCTTT
J: TRBJ1-4; V: TRBV18; size: once; D: TRBD1; CDR3: CASSPGTGGLTNEKLFF; DNA: TGTGCCAGCTCACCCGGGACAGGAGGTTTGACTAATGAAAAACTGTTTTTT
J: TRBJ1-4; V: TRBV5-1; size: -; D: -; CDR3: CASSPGQATTSEKLFF; DNA: TGCGCCAGCAGCCCGGGGCAGGCGACTACGTCGGAAAAACTGTTTTTT
J: TRBJ1-5; V: TRBV29-1; size: -; D: -; CDR3: CSSSVRHHQPQHF; DNA: TGCAGCTCATCCGTTAGGCATCATCAGCCCCAGCATTTT
J: TRBJ2-1; V: TRBV4-1; size: few; D: TRBD2; CDR3: CASSKLAGDMYEQFF; DNA: TGCGCCAGCAGCAAACTAGCGGGGGATATGTATGAGCAGTTCTTC
J: TRBJ1-6; V: TRBV7-8; size: few; D: -; CDR3: CASSPQSGHNSPLHF; DNA: TGTGCCAGCAGCCCCCAGAGTGGGCATAATTCACCCCTCCACTTT
J: TRBJ2-2; V: TRBV7-8; size: -; D: TRBD2; CDR3: CASSRTSGGAPGELFF; DNA: TGTGCCAGCAGCCGGACTAGCGGGGGGGCCCCCGGGGAGCTGTTTTTT
J: TRBJ2-7; V: TRBV29-1; size: -; D: -; CDR3: CSVEGGPHEQYF; DNA: TGCAGCGTTGAGGGGGGGCCCCACGAGCAGTACTTC
J: TRBJ1-1; V: TRBV19; size: -; D: -; CDR3: CASSMGRGLGTEAFF; DNA: TGTGCCAGTAGTATGGGTAGGGGTTTAGGTACTGAAGCTTTCTTT
J: TRBJ2-3; V: TRBV6-4; size: -; D: -; CDR3: CASSDGGAADTQYF; DNA: TGTGCCAGCAGTGACGGGGGGGCCGCAGATACGCAGTATTTT
J: TRBJ2-7; V: TRBV10-3; size: -; D: -; CDR3: CAIRDPGADSYEQYF; DNA: TGTGCCATCAGGGACCCGGGGGCGGATTCCTACGAGCAGTACTTC
J: TRBJ2-7; V: TRBV2; size: large; D: -; CDR3: CASSEARGGGEQYF; DNA: TGTGCCAGCAGTGAAGCACGGGGAGGGGGGGAGCAGTACTTC
J: TRBJ1-1; V: TRBV6-1; size: -; D: -; CDR3: CASSLEGSDTEAFF; DNA: TGTGCCAGCAGTCTTGAGGGGAGTGACACTGAAGCTTTCTTT
J: TRBJ2-7; V: TRBV19; size: -; D: TRBD2; CDR3: CASSPRGSSGGYEQYF; DNA: TGTGCCAGTAGTCCCCGGGGGAGTAGCGGGGGCTACGAGCAGTACTTC
J: TRBJ2-1; V: TRBV9; size: -; D: -; CDR3: CASSVSGIPNEQFF; DNA: TGTGCCAGCAGCGTCTCCGGAATCCCTAATGAGCAGTTCTTC
J: TRBJ1-2; V: TRBV10-3; size: -; D: -; CDR3: CATMSFLDYGYTF; DNA: TGTGCCACCATGAGTTTTTTGGACTATGGCTACACCTTC
J: TRBJ1-4; V: TRBV2; size: -; D: -; CDR3: CASSVDNSRNEKLFF; DNA: TGTGCCAGCAGTGTCGACAATAGCCGTAATGAAAAACTGTTTTTT
J: TRBJ2-6; V: TRBV29-1; size: -; D: -; CDR3: CSGGGGGSAGANVLTF; DNA: TGCAGCGGTGGGGGGGGCGGGTCTGCTGGGGCCAACGTCCTGACTTTC
J: TRBJ2-7; V: TRBV19; size: -; D: TRBD2; CDR3: CASSPLTGRGSYEQYF; DNA: TGTGCCAGTAGTCCGCTGACCGGGAGGGGCTCCTACGAGCAGTACTTC
J: TRBJ2-1; V: TRBV4-1; size: -; D: -; CDR3: CASSPGNRDRGLFF; DNA: TGCGCCAGCAGCCCGGGAAACCGGGACCGAGGACTGTTCTTC
J: TRBJ2-7; V: TRBV5-1; size: -; D: -; CDR3: CASSLAEGGSYEQYF; DNA: TGCGCCAGCAGCTTGGCCGAGGGGGGCTCCTACGAGCAGTACTTC
J: TRBJ1-6; V: TRBV28; size: -; D: -; CDR3: CASREFNSPLHF; DNA: TGTGCCAGCAGGGAGTTCAATTCACCCCTCCACTTT
J: TRBJ2-5; V: TRBV2; size: -; D: TRBD1; CDR3: CASSEDRAQIQETQYF; DNA: TGTGCCAGCAGTGAGGACAGGGCCCAAATCCAAGAGACCCAGTACTTC
J: TRBJ2-2; V: TRBV2; size: -; D: -; CDR3: CASSEIGGGTGELFF; DNA: TGTGCCAGCAGTGAAATAGGGGGAGGCACCGGGGAGCTGTTTTTT
J: TRBJ1-5; V: TRBV6-6; size: few; D: -; CDR3: CASSYSQGRGNQPQHF; DNA: TGTGCCAGCAGTTACTCGCAGGGTCGAGGCAATCAGCCCCAGCATTTT
J: TRBJ1-1; V: TRBV5-1; size: -; D: -; CDR3: CASSLEGRGTEAFF; DNA: TGCGCCAGCAGCTTGGAGGGGAGAGGCACTGAAGCTTTCTTT
J: TRBJ2-7; V: TRBV6-5; size: -; D: TRBD1; CDR3: CASSRGQSSYEQYF; DNA: TGTGCCAGCTCTAGGGGACAGTCCTCCTACGAGCAGTACTTC
J: TRBJ1-4; V: TRBV4-2; size: -; D: TRBD1; CDR3: CASSQVHGQGDEKLFF; DNA: TGTGCCAGCAGCCAAGTTCACGGACAGGGTGATGAAAAACTGTTTTTT
J: TRBJ2-5; V: TRBV18; size: -; D: -; CDR3: CASSPGQLLAETQYF; DNA: TGTGCCAGCTCACCAGGACAGCTCCTCGCAGAGACCCAGTACTTC
J: TRBJ2-1; V: TRBV6-5; size: -; D: TRBD2; CDR3: CASSSRTSGGGREQFF; DNA: TGTGCCAGCAGTTCTCGGACTAGCGGGGGGGGGCGTGAGCAGTTCTTC